The 5 T cell receptor beta chains listed next were all sequenced from one sample in a study of T cells after posttransplantation cyclophosphamide. Some clones are missing from TCRdb's copy, which holds only in-frame ones; the method was immunoSEQ multiplex PCR. The sample has just over 65,000 clones; roughly 95% are singletons. The sequenced material came from PBMCs. The receptor source for this set is a woman in her twenties or thirties in good health and a related stem cell transplant donor.

The rearrangement joins TRBV5-1 to TRBJ2-3, with D tentatively TRBD2 (5 bases). Germline V gene lookup returns CDR1 SGHRS and CDR2 YFSETQ. Trimming took 5 bases from V and 3 from J, leaving 19 bases between them. This CDR3 is built from 16 residues. The CDR3 region has the DNA TGCGCCAGCAGGTTGTCCCAGACGACTACAACAGATACGCAGTATTTT. This encodes CASRLSQTTTTDTQYF.

This chain uses TRBV27 with TRBJ1-3; D is possibly TRBD1 (5 bases). V was cut by 5 bases and J by 1 base, with 21 bases left in between. Per the germline V gene, CDR1 is MNHEY and CDR2 is SMNVEV (reference sequence). This CDR3 has 18 amino acids. The CDR3 spells CASSPQFGGGVSGNTIYF. The CDR3 DNA is TGTGCCAGCAGTCCTCAGTTTGGTGGAGGGGTTTCTGGAAACACCATATATTTT.

The rearrangement links TRBV28 to TRBJ1-1; 9 bases align to TRBD1. The CDR3 consists of 15 residues. Germline CDR1 and CDR2: MDHEN and SYDVKM. V lost 5 bases, J lost 4 bases, and 8 bases stayed unmatched. The DNA of the CDR3 is TGTGCCAGCAGTCCACAGGGGGCTATCGGCACTGAAGCTTTCTTT. Its translation is CASSPQGAIGTEAFF.

Concerning this clone itself: One junction end disagrees with the germline gene, perhaps due to a read error. At the DNA level, this CDR3 is encoded by other sequences in the same sample as well. V and J are TRBV4-3 and TRBJ1-5; TRBD1 is a possible D gene (5 bases). The CDR3 totals 17 residues. In germline, CDR1 is LGHNA, CDR2 YSLEER. CDR3 sequence: CASSQDWPSGRDQPQHF. CDR3 in DNA: TGCGCCAGCAGCCAAGATTGGCCCTCAGGGAGGGATCAACCCCAGCATTTT.

A word on this clone: Other DNA sequences in this sample translate to the same CDR3. This sequence joins TRBV19 and TRBJ1-1, with D unresolved. The CDR3 contains 13 residues. The ends were cut back, 1 base at V and 1 base at J, with 4 bases in the middle. Germline V gene lookup returns CDR1 LNHDA and CDR2 SQIVND (reference sequence). CDR3 loop: CASSIGGNTEAFF. Here the CDR3 DNA reads TGTGCCAGTAGTATAGGCGGGAACACTGAAGCTTTCTTT.